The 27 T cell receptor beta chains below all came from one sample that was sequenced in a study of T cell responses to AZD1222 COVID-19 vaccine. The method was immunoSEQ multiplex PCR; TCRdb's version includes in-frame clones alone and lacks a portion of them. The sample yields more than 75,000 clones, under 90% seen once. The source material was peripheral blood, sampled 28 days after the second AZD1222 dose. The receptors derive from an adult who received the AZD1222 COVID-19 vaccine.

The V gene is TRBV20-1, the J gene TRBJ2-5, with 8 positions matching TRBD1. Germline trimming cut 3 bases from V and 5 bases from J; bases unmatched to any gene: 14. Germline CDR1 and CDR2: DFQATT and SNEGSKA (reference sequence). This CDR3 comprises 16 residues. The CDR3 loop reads CSASSSSGTGVETQYF. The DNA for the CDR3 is TGCAGTGCTAGTTCCTCCTCCGGGACAGGAGTGGAGACCCAGTACTTC.

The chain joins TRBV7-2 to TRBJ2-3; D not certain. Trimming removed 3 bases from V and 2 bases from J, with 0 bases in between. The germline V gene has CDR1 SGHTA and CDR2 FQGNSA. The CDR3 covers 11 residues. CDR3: CASSFTDTQYF. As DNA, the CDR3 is TGTGCCAGCAGCTTCACAGATACGCAGTATTTT. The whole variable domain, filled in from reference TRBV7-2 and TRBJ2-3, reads GAGVSQSPSNKVTEKGKDVELRCDPISGHTALYWYRQSLGQGLEFLIYFQGNSAPDKSGLPSDRFSAERTGGSVSTLTIQRTQQEDSAVYLCASSFTDTQYFGPGTRLTVL.

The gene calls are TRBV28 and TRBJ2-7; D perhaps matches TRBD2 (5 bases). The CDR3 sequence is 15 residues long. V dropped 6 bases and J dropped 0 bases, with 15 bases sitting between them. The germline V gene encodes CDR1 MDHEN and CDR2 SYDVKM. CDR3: CASSPTRWGSYEQYF. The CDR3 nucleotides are TGTGCCAGCAGCCCAACTAGATGGGGCTCCTACGAGCAGTACTTC.

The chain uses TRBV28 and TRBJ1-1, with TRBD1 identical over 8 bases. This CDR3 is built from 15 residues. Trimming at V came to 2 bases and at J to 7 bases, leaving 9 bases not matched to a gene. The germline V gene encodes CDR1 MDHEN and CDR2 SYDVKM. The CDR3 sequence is CASSLSRQGLNEAFF. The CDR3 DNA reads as TGTGCCAGCAGTTTAAGTCGACAGGGGTTAAATGAAGCTTTCTTT.

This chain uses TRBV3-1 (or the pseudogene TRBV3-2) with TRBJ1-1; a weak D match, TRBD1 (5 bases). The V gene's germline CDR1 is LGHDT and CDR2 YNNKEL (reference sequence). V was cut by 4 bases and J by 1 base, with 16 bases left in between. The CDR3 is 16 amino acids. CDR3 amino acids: CASSLRGGGRNTEAFF. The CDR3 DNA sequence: TGTGCCAGCAGCCTAAGGGGCGGAGGACGGAACACTGAAGCTTTCTTT.

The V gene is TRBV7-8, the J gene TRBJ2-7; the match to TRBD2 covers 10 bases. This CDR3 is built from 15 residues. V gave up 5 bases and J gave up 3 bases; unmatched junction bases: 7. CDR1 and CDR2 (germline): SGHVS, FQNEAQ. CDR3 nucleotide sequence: TGTGCCAGCAGCCGAGGGACTAGCGAGAGCTACGAGCAGTACTTC. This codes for CASSRGTSESYEQYF.

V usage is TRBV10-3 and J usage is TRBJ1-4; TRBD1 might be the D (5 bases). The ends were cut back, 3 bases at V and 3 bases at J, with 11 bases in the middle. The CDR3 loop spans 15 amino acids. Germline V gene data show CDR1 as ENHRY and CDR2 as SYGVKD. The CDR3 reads CAISDRDKANEKLFF. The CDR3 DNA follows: TGTGCCATCAGTGACAGGGATAAGGCTAATGAAAAACTGTTTTTT.

In nucleotides, the CDR3 is TGTGCCAGCAGCCAAGCGGAGAGTGAGCAGTTCTTC. This encodes CASSQAESEQFF. The chain is built from TRBV3-1 (or the pseudogene TRBV3-2) and TRBJ2-1; unclear D gene. CDR1 is LGHDT and CDR2 is YNNKEL in the germline V gene (reference sequence). The ends were cut back, 1 base at V and 9 bases at J, with 7 bases in the middle. The CDR3 totals 12 residues.

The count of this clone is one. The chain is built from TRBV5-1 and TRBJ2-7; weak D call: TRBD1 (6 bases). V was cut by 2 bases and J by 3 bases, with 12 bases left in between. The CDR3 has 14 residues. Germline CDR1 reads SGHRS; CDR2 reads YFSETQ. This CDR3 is CASSLPGEIYEQYF. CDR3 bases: TGCGCCAGCAGCTTACCAGGGGAAATCTACGAGCAGTACTTC.

The CDR3 here is CASSLDTLVNEKLFF. The CDR3 DNA sequence: TGTGCCAGCAGCTTGGACACCCTGGTCAATGAAAAACTGTTTTTT. The chain carries TRBV7-9 and TRBJ1-4; TRBD1 is a possible D gene (5 bases). V lost 3 bases to trimming and J lost 5 bases, with 13 bases between them. Germline CDR1 is SEHNR and CDR2 is FQNEAQ (reference sequence). CDR3 length: 15 residues.

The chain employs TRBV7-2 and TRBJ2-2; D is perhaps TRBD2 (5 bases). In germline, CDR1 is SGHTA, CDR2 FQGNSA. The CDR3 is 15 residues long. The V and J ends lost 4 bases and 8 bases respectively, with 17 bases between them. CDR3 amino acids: CASSSGSGYDGELFF. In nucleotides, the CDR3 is TGTGCCAGCAGCTCTGGGAGCGGATACGATGGGGAGCTGTTTTTT.

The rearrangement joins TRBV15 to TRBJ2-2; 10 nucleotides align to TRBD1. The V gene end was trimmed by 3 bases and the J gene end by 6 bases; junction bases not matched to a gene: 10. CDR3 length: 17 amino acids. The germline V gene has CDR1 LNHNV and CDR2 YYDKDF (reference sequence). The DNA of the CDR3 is TGTGCCACCAGCAGCCACGGGGGGACAGGGGTTTCCGGGGAGCTGTTTTTT. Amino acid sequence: CATSSHGGTGVSGELFF. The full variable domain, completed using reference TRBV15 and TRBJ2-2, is DAMVIQNPRYQVTQFGKPVTLSCSQTLNHNVMYWYQQKSSQAPKLLFHYYDKDFNNEADTPDNFQSRRPNTSFCFLDIRSPGLGDTAMYLCATSSHGGTGVSGELFFGEGSRLTVL.

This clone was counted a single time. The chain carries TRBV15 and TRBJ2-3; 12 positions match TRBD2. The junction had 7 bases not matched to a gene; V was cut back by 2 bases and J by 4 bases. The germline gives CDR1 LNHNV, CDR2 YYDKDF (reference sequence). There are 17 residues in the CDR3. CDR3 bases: TGTGCCACCAGCAGACTAGCGGGAGGGCGTAGTCCAGATACGCAGTATTTT. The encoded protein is CATSRLAGGRSPDTQYF.

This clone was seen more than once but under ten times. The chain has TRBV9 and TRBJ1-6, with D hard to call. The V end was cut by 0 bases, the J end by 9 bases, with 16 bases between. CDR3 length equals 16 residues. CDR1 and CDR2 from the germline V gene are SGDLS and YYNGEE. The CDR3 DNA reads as TGTGCCAGCAGCGTAGGCGACTGGGGATCGAGTTCACCCCTCCACTTT. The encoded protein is CASSVGDWGSSSPLHF.

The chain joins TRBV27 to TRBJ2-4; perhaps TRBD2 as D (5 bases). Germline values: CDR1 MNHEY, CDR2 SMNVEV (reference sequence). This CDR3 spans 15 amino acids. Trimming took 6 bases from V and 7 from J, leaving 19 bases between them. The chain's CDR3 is CASSLKRVVGNIQYF. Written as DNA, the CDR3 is TGTGCCAGCAGCTTAAAGAGGGTGGTCGGGAACATTCAGTACTTC.

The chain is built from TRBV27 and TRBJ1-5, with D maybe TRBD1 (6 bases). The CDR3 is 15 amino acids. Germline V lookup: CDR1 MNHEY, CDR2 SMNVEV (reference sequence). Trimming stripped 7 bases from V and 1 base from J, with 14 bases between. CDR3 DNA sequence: TGTGCCAGCACCGAGACAGGAAACAGCAATCAGCCCCAGCATTTT. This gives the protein CASTETGNSNQPQHF.

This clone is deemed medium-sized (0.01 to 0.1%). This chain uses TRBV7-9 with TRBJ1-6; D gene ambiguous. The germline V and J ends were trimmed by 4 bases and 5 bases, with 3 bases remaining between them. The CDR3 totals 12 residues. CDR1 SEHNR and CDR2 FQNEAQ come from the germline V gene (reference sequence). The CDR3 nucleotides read TGTGCCAGCAGCTACAATAATTCACCCCTCCACTTT. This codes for CASSYNNSPLHF. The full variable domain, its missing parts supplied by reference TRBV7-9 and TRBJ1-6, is DTGVSQNPRHKITKRGQNVTFRCDPISEHNRLYWYRQTLGQGPEFLTYFQNEAQLEKSRLLSDRFSAERPKGSFSTLEIQRTEQGDSAMYLCASSYNNSPLHFGNGTRLTVT.

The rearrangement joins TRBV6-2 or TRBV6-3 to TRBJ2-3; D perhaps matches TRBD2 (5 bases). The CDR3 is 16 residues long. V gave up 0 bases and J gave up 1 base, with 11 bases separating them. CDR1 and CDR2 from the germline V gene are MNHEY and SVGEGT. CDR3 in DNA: TGTGCCAGCAGTTACTCAGCTGGTAGCGGCACAGATACGCAGTATTTT. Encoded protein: CASSYSAGSGTDTQYF.

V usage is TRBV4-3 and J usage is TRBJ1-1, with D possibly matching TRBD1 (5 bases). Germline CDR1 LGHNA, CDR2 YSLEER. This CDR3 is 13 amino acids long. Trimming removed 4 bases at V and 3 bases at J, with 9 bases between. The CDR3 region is CASSRQLDTEAFF. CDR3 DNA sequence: TGCGCCAGCAGCCGACAGTTGGACACTGAAGCTTTCTTT.

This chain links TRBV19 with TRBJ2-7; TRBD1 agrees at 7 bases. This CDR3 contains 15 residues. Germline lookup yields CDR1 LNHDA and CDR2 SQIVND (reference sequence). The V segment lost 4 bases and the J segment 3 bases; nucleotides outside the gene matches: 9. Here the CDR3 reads CASSTSGTAYYEQYF. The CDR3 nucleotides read TGTGCCAGTAGTACGTCCGGGACAGCCTACTACGAGCAGTACTTC.

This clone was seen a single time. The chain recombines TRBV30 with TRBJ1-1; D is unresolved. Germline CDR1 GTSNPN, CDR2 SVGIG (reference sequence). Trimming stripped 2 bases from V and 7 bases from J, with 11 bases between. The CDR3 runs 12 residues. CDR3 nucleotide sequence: TGTGCCTGGAGTCGGTTGGAGGTTGAAGCTTTCTTT. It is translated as CAWSRLEVEAFF.

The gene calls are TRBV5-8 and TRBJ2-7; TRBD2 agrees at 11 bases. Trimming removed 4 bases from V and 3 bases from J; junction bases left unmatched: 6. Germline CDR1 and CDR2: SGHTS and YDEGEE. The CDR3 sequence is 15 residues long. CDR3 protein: CASSIGLAGHYEQYF. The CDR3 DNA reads TGTGCCAGCAGCATAGGACTAGCGGGCCACTACGAGCAGTACTTC.

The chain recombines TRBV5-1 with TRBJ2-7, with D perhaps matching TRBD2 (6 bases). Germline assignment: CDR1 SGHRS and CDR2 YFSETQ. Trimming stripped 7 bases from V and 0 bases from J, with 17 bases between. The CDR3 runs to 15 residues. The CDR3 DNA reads TGCGCCAGCGGTGCCGGGACTTTGCCCTCCTACGAGCAGTACTTC. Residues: CASGAGTLPSYEQYF.

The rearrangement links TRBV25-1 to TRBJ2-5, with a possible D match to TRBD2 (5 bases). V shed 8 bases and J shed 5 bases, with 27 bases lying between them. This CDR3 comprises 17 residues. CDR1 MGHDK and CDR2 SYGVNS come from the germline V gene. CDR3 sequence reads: CASVLAYQELAGETQYF. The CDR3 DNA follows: TGTGCCAGCGTATTAGCGTATCAGGAATTGGCCGGTGAGACCCAGTACTTC.

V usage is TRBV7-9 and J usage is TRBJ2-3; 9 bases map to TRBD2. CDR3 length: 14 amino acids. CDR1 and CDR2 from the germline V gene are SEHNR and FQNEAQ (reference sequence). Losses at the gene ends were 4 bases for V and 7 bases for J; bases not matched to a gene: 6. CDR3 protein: CASSSGTSSNTQYF. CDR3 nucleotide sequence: TGTGCCAGCAGCTCTGGGACTAGCAGCAATACGCAGTATTTT.

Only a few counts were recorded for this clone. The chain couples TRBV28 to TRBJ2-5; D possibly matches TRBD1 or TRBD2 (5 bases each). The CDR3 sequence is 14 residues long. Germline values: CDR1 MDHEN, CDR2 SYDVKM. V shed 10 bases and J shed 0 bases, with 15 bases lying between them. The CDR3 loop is CANCPGTYQETQYF. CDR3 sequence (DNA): TGTGCCAACTGCCCGGGGACCTACCAAGAGACCCAGTACTTC. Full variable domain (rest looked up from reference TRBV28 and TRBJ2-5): DVKVTQSSRYLVKRTGEKVFLECVQDMDHENMFWYRQDPGLGLRLIYFSYDVKMKEKGDIPEGYSVSREKKERFSLILESASTNQTSMYLCANCPGTYQETQYFGPGTRLLVL.

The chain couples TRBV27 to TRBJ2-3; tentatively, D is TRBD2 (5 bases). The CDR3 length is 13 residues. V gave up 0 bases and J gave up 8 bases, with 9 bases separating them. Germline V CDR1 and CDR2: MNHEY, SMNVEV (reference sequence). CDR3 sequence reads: CASSLSLAGTQYF. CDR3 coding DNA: TGTGCCAGCAGTTTATCTTTGGCGGGTACGCAGTATTTT.